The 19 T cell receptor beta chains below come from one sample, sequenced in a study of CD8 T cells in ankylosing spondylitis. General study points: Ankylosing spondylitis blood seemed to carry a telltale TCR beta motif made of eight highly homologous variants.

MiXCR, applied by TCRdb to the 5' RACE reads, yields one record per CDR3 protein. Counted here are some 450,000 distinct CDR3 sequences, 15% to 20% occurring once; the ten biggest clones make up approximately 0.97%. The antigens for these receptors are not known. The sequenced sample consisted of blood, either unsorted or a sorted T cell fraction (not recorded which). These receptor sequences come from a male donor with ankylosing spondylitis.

The CDR3 protein is CASSLSPSGHEQYF. The DNA of the CDR3 is TGTGCCAGCAGCTTATCCCCTAGCGGCCACGAGCAGTACTTC. This chain uses TRBV5-6 with TRBJ2-7; 7 bases line up with TRBD2. Germline V lookup: CDR1 SGHDT, CDR2 YYEEEE. V shed 2 bases and J 5 bases; nucleotides not matched to a gene: 7. CDR3 size: 14 residues.

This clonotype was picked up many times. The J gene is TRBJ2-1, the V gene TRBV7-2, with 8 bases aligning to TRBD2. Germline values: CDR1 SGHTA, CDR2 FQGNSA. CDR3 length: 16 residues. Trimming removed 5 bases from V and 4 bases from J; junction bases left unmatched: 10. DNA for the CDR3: TGTGCCAGCAGCCAGTCCGGGGGGGCTTCGTACAATGAGCAGTTCTTC. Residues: CASSQSGGASYNEQFF.

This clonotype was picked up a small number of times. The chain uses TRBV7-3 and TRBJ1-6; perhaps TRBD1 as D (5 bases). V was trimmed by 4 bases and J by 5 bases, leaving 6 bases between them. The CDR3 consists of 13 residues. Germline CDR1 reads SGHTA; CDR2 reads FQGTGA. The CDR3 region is CASSWDHNSPLHF. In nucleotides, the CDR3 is TGTGCCAGCAGCTGGGACCATAATTCACCCCTCCACTTT.

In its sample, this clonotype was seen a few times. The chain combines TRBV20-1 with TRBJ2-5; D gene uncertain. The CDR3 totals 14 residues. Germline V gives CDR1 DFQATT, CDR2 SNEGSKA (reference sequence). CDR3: CSPPLPQQLETQYF. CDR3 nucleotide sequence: TGCAGCCCCCCCTTGCCGCAGCAATTGGAGACCCAGTACTTC.

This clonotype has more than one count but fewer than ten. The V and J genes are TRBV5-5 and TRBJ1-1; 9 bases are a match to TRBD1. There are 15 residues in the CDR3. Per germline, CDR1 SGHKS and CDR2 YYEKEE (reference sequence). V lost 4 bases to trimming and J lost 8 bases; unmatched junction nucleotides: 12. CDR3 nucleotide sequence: TGTGCCAGCAGCCTTGCCGGGACAGGGTATACCGAAGCTTTCTTT. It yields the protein CASSLAGTGYTEAFF.

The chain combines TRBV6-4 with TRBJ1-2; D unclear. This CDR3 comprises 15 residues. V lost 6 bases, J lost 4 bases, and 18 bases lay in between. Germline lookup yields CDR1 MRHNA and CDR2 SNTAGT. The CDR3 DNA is TGTGCCAGCAGGGTTAACGACGGGCCGGGCTATGGCTACACCTTC. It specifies CASRVNDGPGYGYTF.

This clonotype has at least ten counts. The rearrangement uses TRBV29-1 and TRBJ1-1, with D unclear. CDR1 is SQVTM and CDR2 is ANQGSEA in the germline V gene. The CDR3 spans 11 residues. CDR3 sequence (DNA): TGCCAGACGGGGTCGAACACTGAAGCTTTCTTT. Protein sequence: CQTGSNTEAFF.

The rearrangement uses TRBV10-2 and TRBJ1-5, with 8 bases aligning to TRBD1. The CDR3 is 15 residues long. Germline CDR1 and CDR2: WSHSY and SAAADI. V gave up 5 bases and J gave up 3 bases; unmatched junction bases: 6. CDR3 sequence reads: CASSTGTGINQPQHF. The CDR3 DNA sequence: TGCGCCAGCAGTACCGGGACAGGAATCAATCAGCCCCAGCATTTT.

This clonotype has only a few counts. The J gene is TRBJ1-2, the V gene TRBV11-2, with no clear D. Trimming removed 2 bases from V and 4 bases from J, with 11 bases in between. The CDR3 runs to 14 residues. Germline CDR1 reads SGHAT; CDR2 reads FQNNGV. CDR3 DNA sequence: TGTGCCAGCAGCTTAAACTTATTGCCCTATGGCTACACCTTC. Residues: CASSLNLLPYGYTF. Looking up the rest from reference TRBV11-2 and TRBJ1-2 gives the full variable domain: EAGVAQSPRYKIIEKRQSVAFWCNPISGHATLYWYQQILGQGPKLLIQFQNNGVVDDSQLPKDRFSAERLKGVDSTLKIQPAKLEDSAVYLCASSLNLLPYGYTFGSGTRLTVV.

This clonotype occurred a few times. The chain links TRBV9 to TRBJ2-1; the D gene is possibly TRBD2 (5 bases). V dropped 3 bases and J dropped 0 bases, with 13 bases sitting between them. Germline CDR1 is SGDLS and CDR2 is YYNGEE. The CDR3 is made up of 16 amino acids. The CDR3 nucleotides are TGTGCCAGCAGCGCTGGACTTTCCAGCTCCTACAATGAGCAGTTCTTC. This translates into CASSAGLSSSYNEQFF.

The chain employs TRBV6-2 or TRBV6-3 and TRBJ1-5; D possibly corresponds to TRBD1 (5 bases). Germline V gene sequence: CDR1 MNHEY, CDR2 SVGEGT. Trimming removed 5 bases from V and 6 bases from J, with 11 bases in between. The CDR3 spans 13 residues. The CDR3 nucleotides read TGTGCCAGCAGTGATGACAGAAGTCAGCCCCAGCATTTT. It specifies CASSDDRSQPQHF.

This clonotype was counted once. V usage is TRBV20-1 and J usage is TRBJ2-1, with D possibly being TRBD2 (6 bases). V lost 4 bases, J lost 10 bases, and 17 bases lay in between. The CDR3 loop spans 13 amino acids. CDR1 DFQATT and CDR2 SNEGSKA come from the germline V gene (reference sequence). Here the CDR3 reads CSAKDGRGREQFF. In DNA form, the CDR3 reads TGCAGTGCTAAGGACGGGAGAGGACGGGAGCAGTTCTTC.

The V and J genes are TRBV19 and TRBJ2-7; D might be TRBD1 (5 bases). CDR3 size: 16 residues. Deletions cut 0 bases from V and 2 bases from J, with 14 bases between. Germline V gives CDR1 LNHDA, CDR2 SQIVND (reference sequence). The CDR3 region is CASSIDYGAAPYEQYF. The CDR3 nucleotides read TGTGCCAGTAGTATAGATTATGGGGCGGCCCCCTACGAGCAGTACTTC.

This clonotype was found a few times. The CDR3, as DNA: TGCAGTGCCCGGCCGGTGACAGACTATGGCTACACCTTC. It translates to CSARPVTDYGYTF. The chain recombines TRBV20-1 with TRBJ1-2, with D possibly matching TRBD1 (5 bases). The CDR3 sequence is 13 residues long. Trimming removed 6 bases from V and 3 bases from J, with 14 bases in between. In germline, CDR1 is DFQATT, CDR2 SNEGSKA (reference sequence).

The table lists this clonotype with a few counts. The CDR3 coding sequence is TGTGCCAGCAGCCACGGGGGCACTGAAGCTTTCTTT. Encoded protein: CASSHGGTEAFF. The chain couples TRBV6-6 to TRBJ1-1, with D possibly TRBD1 on 5 matching bases. CDR1 and CDR2 from the germline V gene are MNHNY and SVGAGI (reference sequence). The germline V and J ends were trimmed by 6 bases and 4 bases, with 9 bases remaining between them. This CDR3 has 12 residues.

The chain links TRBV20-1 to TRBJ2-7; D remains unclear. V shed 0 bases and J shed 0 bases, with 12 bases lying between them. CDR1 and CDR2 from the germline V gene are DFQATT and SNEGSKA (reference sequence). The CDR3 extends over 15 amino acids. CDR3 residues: CSARDTYYPSYEQYF. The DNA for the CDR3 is TGCAGTGCTAGAGATACTTACTATCCCTCCTACGAGCAGTACTTC.

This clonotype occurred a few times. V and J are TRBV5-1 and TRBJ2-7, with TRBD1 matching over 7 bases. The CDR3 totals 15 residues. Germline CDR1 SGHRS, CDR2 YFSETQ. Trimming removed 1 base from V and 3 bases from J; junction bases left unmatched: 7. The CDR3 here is CASSLRGGLNYEQYF. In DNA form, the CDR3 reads TGCGCCAGCAGCTTGAGAGGGGGCCTAAACTACGAGCAGTACTTC.

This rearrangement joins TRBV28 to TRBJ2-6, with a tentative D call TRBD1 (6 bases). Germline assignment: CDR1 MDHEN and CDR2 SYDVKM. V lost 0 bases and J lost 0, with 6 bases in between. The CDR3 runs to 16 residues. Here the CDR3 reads CASSLWDSSGANVLTF. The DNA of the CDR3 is TGTGCCAGCAGTTTATGGGACAGCTCTGGGGCCAACGTCCTGACTTTC.

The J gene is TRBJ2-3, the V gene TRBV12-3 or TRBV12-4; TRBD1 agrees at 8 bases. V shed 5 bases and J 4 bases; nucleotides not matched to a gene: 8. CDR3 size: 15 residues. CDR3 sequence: CASSRTGGPPDTQYF. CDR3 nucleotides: TGTGCCAGCAGTCGAACAGGGGGACCCCCAGATACGCAGTATTTT.